This TCR beta chain stems from a study of T cell clones after liver transplantation. This clone was picked up many times. This sample also contains other DNA sequences that code for the same CDR3. Sequencing was performed with immunoSEQ multiplex PCR; in TCRdb, only in-frame clones are kept and a portion is missing. This table holds 93,000 or so clones, 84% found once. This CDR3 region has 11 residues. Germline assignment: CDR1 KGHSH and CDR2 LQKENI. V lost 3 bases to trimming and J lost 3 bases, with 2 bases between them. The genes are TRBV18 and TRBJ2-5, with unresolved D. The starting material was CD4+ T cells from blood, obtained around 4 years after liver transplant. The receptor's source is a human patient who received a liver transplant. Some T cells may be the graft donor's. CDR3 in amino acids: CASSPKETQYF. The DNA for the CDR3 is TGTGCCAGCTCACCGAAAGAGACCCAGTACTTC.